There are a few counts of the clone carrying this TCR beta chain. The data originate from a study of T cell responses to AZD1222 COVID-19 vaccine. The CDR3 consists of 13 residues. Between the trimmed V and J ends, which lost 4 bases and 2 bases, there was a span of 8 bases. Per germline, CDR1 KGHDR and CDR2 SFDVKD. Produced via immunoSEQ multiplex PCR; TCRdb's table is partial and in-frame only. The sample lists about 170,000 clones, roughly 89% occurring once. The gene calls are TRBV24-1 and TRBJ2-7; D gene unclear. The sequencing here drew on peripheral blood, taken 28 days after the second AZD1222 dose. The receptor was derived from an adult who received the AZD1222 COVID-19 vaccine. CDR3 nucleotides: TGTGCCACCAGTGACCCAGACACCTACGAGCAGTACTTC. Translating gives CATSDPDTYEQYF.